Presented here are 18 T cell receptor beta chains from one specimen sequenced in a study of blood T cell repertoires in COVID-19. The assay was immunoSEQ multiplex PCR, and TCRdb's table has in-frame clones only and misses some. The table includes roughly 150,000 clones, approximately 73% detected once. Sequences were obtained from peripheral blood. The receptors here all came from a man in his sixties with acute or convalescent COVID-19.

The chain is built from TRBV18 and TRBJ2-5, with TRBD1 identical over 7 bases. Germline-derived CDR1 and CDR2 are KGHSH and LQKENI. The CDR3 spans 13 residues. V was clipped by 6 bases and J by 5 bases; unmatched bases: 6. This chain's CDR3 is CASSPGTAETQYF. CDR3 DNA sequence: TGTGCCAGCTCCCCCGGGACAGCCGAGACCCAGTACTTC.

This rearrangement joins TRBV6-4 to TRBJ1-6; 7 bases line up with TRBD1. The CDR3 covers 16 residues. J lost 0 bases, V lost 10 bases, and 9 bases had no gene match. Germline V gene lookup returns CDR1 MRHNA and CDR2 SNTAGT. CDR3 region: CANTTGPSSYNSPLHF. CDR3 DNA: TGTGCCAATACGACAGGGCCGAGCTCCTATAATTCACCCCTCCACTTT.

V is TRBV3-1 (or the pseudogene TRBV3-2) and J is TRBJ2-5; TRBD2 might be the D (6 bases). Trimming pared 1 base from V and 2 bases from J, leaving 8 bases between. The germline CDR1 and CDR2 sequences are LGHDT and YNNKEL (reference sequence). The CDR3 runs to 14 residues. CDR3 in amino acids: CASSQAGGQETQYF. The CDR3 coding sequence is TGTGCCAGCAGCCAAGCAGGAGGGCAAGAGACCCAGTACTTC.

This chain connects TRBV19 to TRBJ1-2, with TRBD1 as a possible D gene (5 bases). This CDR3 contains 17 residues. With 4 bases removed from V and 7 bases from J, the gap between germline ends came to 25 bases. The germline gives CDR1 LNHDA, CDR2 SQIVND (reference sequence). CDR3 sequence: CASSKGSGPVGTAGYTF. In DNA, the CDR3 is TGTGCCAGTAGTAAGGGGTCAGGGCCTGTCGGTACGGCTGGCTACACCTTC.

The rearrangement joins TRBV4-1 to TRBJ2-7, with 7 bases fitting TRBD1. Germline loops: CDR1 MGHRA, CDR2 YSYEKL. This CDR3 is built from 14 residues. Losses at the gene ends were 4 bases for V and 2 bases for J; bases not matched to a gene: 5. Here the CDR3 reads CASSLRQGPYEQYF. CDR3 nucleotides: TGCGCCAGCAGCCTGCGACAGGGACCCTACGAGCAGTACTTC.

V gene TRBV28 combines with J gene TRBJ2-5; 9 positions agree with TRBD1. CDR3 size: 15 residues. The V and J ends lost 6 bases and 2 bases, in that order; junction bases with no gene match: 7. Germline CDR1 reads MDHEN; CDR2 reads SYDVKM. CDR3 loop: CASSSRGQGQETQYF. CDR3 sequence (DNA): TGTGCCAGCAGCTCCCGCGGACAGGGGCAAGAGACCCAGTACTTC.

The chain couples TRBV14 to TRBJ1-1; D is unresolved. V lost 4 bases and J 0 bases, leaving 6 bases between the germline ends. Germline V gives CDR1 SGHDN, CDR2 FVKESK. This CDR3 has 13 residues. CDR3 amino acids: CASSLSVNTEAFF. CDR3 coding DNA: TGTGCCAGCAGCCTCTCGGTGAACACTGAAGCTTTCTTT.

This CDR3 is CASSAQGLRQETQYF. CDR3 in DNA: TGTGCCAGTAGTGCCCAGGGACTGCGGCAAGAGACCCAGTACTTC. This chain connects TRBV19 to TRBJ2-5; TRBD2 is a possible D gene (6 bases). V lost 5 bases and J lost 2, with 15 bases in between. This CDR3 comprises 15 residues. The germline gives CDR1 LNHDA, CDR2 SQIVND (reference sequence).

For the CDR3, the DNA is TGTGCCAGCAGTTTGATGACGGGATATGGCTACACCTTC. Translation gives CASSLMTGYGYTF. The chain employs TRBV6-5 and TRBJ1-2; D is ambiguous. The CDR3 runs to 13 residues. V lost 4 bases and J 5 bases, leaving 11 bases between the germline ends. Germline V gene lookup returns CDR1 MNHEY and CDR2 SVGAGI.

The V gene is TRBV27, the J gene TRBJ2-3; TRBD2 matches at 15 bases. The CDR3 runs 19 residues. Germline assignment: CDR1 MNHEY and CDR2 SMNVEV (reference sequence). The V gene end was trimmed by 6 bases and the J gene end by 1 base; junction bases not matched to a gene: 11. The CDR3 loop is CASSTPGLAGGSRTDTQYF. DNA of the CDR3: TGTGCCAGCAGCACACCGGGACTAGCGGGAGGTAGCCGCACAGATACGCAGTATTTT.

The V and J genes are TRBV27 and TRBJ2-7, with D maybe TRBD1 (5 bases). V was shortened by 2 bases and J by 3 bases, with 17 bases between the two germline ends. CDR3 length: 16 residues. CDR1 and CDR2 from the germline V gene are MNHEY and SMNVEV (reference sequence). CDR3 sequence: CASSLKGSSSFYEQYF. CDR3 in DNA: TGTGCCAGCAGTTTAAAGGGGTCCTCATCCTTCTACGAGCAGTACTTC.

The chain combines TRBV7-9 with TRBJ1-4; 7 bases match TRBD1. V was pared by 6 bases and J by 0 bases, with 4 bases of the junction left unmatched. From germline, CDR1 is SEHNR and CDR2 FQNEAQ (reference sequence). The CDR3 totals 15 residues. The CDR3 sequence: CASSTGDPTNEKLFF. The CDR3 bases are TGTGCCAGCAGTACAGGGGACCCAACTAATGAAAAACTGTTTTTT.

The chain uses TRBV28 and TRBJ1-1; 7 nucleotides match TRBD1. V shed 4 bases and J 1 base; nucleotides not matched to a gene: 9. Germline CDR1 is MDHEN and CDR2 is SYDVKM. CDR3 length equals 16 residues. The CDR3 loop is CASSSNPGQKNTEAFF. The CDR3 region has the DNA TGTGCCAGCAGTTCAAACCCGGGACAGAAGAACACTGAAGCTTTCTTT.

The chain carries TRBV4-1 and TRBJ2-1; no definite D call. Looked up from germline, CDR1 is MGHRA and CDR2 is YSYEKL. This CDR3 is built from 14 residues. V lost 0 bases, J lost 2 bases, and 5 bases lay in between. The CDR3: CASSQDSTYNEQFF. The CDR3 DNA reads TGCGCCAGCAGCCAAGATAGCACCTACAATGAGCAGTTCTTC.

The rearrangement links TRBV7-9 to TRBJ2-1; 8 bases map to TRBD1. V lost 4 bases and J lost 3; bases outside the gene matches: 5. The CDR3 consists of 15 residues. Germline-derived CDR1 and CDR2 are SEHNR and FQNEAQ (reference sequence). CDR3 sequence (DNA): TGTGCCAGCAGCTCCGACAGGGGCGACTACAATGAGCAGTTCTTC. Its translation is CASSSDRGDYNEQFF.

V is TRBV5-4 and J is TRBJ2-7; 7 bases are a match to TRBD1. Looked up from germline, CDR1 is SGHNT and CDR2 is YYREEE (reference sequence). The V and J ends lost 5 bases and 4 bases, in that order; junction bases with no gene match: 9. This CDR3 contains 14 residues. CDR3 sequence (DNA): TGTGCCAGCAGACGACAGGGCCAAACTTACGAGCAGTACTTC. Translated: CASRRQGQTYEQYF.

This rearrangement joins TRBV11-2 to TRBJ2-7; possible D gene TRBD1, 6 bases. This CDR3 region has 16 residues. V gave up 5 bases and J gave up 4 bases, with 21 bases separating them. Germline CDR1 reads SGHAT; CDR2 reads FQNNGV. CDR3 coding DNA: TGTGCCAGCAGCCCTGAGGGGGTCGGGGAGCTTTACGAGCAGTACTTC. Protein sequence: CASSPEGVGELYEQYF. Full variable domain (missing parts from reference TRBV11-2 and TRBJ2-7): EAGVAQSPRYKIIEKRQSVAFWCNPISGHATLYWYQQILGQGPKLLIQFQNNGVVDDSQLPKDRFSAERLKGVDSTLKIQPAKLEDSAVYLCASSPEGVGELYEQYFGPGTRLTVT.

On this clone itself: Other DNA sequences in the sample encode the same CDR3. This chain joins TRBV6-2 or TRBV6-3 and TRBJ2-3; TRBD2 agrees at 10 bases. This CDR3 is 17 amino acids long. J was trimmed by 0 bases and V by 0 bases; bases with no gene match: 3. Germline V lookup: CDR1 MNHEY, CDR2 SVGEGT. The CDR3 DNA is TGTGCCAGCAGTTACTCGAGGACTAGCGGTAGCACAGATACGCAGTATTTT. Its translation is CASSYSRTSGSTDTQYF.